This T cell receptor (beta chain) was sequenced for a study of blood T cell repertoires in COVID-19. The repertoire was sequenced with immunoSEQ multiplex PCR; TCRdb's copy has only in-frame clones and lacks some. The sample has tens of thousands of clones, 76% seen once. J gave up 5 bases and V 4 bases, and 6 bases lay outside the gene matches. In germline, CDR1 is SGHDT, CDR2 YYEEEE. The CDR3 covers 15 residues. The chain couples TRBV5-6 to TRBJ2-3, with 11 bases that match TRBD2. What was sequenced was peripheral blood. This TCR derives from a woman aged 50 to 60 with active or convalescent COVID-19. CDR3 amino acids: CASSRLAGWGDTQYF. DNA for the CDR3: TGTGCCAGCAGCCGACTAGCGGGATGGGGAGATACGCAGTATTTT.